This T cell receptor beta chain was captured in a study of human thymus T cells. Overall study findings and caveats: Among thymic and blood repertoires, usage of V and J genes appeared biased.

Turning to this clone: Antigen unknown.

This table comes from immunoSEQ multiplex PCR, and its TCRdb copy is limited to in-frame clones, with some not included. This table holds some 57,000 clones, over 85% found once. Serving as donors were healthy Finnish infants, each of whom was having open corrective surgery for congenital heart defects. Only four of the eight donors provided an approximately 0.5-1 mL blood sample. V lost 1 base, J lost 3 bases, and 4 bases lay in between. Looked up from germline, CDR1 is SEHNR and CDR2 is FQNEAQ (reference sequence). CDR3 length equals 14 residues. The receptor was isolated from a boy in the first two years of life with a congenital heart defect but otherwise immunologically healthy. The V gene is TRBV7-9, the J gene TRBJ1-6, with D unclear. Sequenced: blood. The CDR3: CASSLEYYNSPLHF. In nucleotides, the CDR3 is TGTGCCAGCAGCTTAGAGTACTATAATTCACCCCTCCACTTT. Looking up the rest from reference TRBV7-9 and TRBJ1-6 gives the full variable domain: DTGVSQNPRHKITKRGQNVTFRCDPISEHNRLYWYRQTLGQGPEFLTYFQNEAQLEKSRLLSDRFSAERPKGSFSTLEIQRTEQGDSAMYLCASSLEYYNSPLHFGNGTRLTVT.